The text below deals with one T cell receptor (beta chain). These data come from a study of OX40 agonist ivuxolimab in advanced cancers. Study details: Across the patients, intravenous ivuxolimab was delivered every 2 weeks at 0.01 to 10 mg/kg.

This CDR3 is built from 14 residues. TCRdb keeps only in-frame clones here, not all; method: immunoSEQ multiplex PCR. The table lists about 46,000 clones, roughly 87% of them singletons. This material consisted of CD4+ or CD8+ T cells sorted from blood, taken in a trial of the OX40 agonist ivuxolimab. The sequence derives from an adult with an advanced solid tumor such as melanoma, head and neck, liver or kidney cancer. The rearrangement joins TRBV21-1 to TRBJ1-3. TRBV21-1 is reported as a pseudogene. Here the CDR3 DNA reads TGTGCTTGCTCAAGGGTCACCTCTGGAAACACCATATATTTT. Encoded protein: CACSRVTSGNTIYF.